This T cell receptor beta chain was captured by sequencing in a study of PD-1 blockade in classical Hodgkin lymphoma. Study overall: Nivolumab dosing for patients was 3 mg/kg, administered intravenously every 2 weeks.

Germline CDR1 is SGHAT and CDR2 is FQNNGV. V shed 5 bases and J shed 0 bases, with 10 bases lying between them. The CDR3 loop spans 15 amino acids. Profiling relied on immunoSEQ multiplex PCR, and the TCRdb table lists in-frame clones only, not all of them. The profile shows about 150,000 clones, just under 80% of them singletons. Autologous stem cell transplantation was followed by relapse in every patient, and brentuximab vedotin exposure varied. The chain is built from TRBV11-2 and TRBJ2-2; maybe TRBD1 (5 bases). The sample here was peripheral blood mononuclear cells (PBMCs), taken before the second cycle of nivolumab. The TCR originated in a human donor with classical Hodgkin lymphoma. The CDR3 DNA reads TGTGCCAGCAGCCCCCTAGGGGCGAACACCGGGGAGCTGTTTTTT. This encodes CASSPLGANTGELFF. The variable domain in full, with the rest retrieved from reference TRBV11-2 and TRBJ2-2, is EAGVAQSPRYKIIEKRQSVAFWCNPISGHATLYWYQQILGQGPKLLIQFQNNGVVDDSQLPKDRFSAERLKGVDSTLKIQPAKLEDSAVYLCASSPLGANTGELFFGEGSRLTVL.